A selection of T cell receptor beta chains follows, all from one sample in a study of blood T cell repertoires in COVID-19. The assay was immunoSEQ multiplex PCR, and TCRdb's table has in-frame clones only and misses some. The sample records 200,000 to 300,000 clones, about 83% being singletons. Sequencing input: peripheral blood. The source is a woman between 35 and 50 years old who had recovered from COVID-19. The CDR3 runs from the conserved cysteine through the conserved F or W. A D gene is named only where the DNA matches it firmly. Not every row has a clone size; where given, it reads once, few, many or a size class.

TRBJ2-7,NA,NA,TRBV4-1,CASSQEPGSYEQYF,TGCGCCAGCAGCCAAGAGCCCGGCTCCTACGAGCAGTACTTC
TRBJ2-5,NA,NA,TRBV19,CASSIGGRKETQYF,TGTGCCAGTAGTATCGGGGGTAGGAAAGAGACCCAGTACTTC
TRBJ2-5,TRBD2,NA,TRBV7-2,CASSPDWGGETQYF,TGTGCCAGCAGCCCCGACTGGGGAGGGGAGACCCAGTACTTC
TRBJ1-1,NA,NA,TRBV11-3,CASSVTSRGEAFF,TGTGCCAGCAGCGTCACCTCCCGAGGAGAAGCTTTCTTT
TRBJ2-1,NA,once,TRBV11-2,CASSLGLNNEQFF,TGTGCCAGCAGCTTAGGCCTAAACAATGAGCAGTTCTTC
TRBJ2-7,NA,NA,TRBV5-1,CASSFRSDSYEQYF,TGCGCCAGCAGTTTTCGTAGCGACTCCTACGAGCAGTACTTC
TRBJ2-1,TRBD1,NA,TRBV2,CASSVTGFFYNEQFF,TGTGCCAGCAGTGTGACAGGGTTCTTCTACAATGAGCAGTTCTTC
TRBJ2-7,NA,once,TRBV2,CACGRLIFYEQYF,TGTGCCTGCGGTAGGTTGATCTTCTACGAGCAGTACTTC
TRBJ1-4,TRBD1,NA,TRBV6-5,CASTDLGQFREKLFF,TGTGCCAGCACGGACCTGGGACAGTTTCGCGAAAAACTGTTTTTT
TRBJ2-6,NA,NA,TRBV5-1,CASSFIYRVAGANVLTF,TGCGCCAGCAGCTTTATCTACAGGGTTGCTGGGGCCAACGTCCTGACTTTC
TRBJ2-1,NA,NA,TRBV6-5,CASSYLGNEQFF,TGTGCCAGCAGTTACCTCGGGAATGAGCAGTTCTTC
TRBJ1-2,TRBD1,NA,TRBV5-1,CASSSGQGIYGYTF,TGCGCCAGCAGCTCCGGACAGGGGATCTATGGCTACACCTTC
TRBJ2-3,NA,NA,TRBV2,CASVRDSTDTQYF,TGTGCCAGCGTGCGGGACTCCACAGATACGCAGTATTTT
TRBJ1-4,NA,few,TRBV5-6,CASSFPGATNEKLFF,TGTGCCAGCAGCTTTCCGGGGGCAACTAATGAAAAACTGTTTTTT
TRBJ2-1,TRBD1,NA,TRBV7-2,CASSSDRGPYNEQFF,TGTGCCAGCAGCTCGGACAGGGGCCCCTACAATGAGCAGTTCTTC
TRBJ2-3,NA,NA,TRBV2,CASSEYTDTQYF,TGTGCCAGCAGTGAATACACAGATACGCAGTATTTT
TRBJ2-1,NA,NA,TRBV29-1,CSVRGFTGTRGSSYNEQFF,TGCAGCGTGAGGGGATTCACCGGGACAAGAGGAAGCTCCTACAATGAGCAGTTCTTC
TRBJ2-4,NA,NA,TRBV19,CASSIPPGGNIQYF,TGTGCCAGTAGTATACCTCCCGGGGGAAACATTCAGTACTTC
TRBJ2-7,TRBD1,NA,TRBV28,CASSYGTGPYEQYF,TGTGCCAGCAGTTACGGGACAGGGCCTTACGAGCAGTACTTC
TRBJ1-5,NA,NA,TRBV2,CASLLDRPGSNQPQHF,TGTGCCAGCCTTTTGGACAGACCTGGTAGCAATCAGCCCCAGCATTTT
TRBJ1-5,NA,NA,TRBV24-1,CATSVAGGNQPQHF,TGTGCCACCAGTGTAGCAGGAGGGAATCAGCCCCAGCATTTT